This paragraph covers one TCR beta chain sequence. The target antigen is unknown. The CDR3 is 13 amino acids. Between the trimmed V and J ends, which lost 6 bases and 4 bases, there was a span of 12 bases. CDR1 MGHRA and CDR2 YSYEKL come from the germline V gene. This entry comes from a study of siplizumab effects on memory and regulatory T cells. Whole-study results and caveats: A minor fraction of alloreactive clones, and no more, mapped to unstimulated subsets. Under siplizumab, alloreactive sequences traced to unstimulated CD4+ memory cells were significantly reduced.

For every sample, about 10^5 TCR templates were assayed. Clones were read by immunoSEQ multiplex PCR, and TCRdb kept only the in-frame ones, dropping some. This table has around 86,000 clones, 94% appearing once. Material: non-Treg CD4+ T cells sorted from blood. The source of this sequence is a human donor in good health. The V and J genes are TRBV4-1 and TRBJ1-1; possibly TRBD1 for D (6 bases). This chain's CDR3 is CASRFTGSTEAFF. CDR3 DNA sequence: TGCGCCAGCAGATTCACAGGGAGCACTGAAGCTTTCTTT.